Listed below are T cell receptor beta chains from one sample, sequenced in a study of blood T cell repertoires in COVID-19. Profiling relied on immunoSEQ multiplex PCR, and the TCRdb table lists in-frame clones only, not all of them. Of approximately 89,000 clones listed, roughly 92% are singletons. Material for sequencing was peripheral blood. These TCRs come from a woman in her fifties or sixties with active COVID-19. The CDR3 runs from the conserved cysteine through the conserved F or W. The D gene is left open where the match is weak. Some rows have no size entry. The others give once, few or many, or a class for an expanded clone.

size,J,V,D,DNA,CDR3
NA,TRBJ1-1,TRBV24-1,NA,TGTGCCACCAGTGATTCCAGCTCGTCGGGGACTGAAGCTTTCTTT,CATSDSSSSGTEAFF
NA,TRBJ2-5,TRBV24-1,NA,TGTGCCACCAGTGTAGGTGGGAGTAATCGGGAGACCCAGTACTTC,CATSVGGSNRETQYF
NA,TRBJ1-5,TRBV6-2/TRBV6-3,NA,TGTGCCAGCAGTTACTCGAGGTCGGCGGGGATTAGCAATCAGCCCCAGCATTTT,CASSYSRSAGISNQPQHF
NA,TRBJ2-3,TRBV7-2,NA,TGTGCCAGCAGCCCTAGGATTAGGGGCAGGTCAGATACGCAGTATTTT,CASSPRIRGRSDTQYF
NA,TRBJ2-2,TRBV14,NA,TGTGCCAGCAGCCAAGGTAGCGAAACCGGGGAGCTGTTTTTT,CASSQGSETGELFF
NA,TRBJ2-1,TRBV11-2,NA,TGTGCCAGCAGCTTAGAGTCGATTGCCAGCGGTGAGCAGTTCTTC,CASSLESIASGEQFF
NA,TRBJ2-2,TRBV19,NA,TGTGCCAGTAGTAGCGGGCGGGCAGGGGCGGACGGGGAGCTGTTTTTT,CASSSGRAGADGELFF
NA,TRBJ2-7,TRBV3-1/TRBV3-2,TRBD1,TGTGCCAGCAGCCAAGCACCGTCGACCGGGACAGGTTCTCCCGAGCAGTACTTC,CASSQAPSTGTGSPEQYF
NA,TRBJ1-1,TRBV20-1,NA,TGCAGTTCCTACCTGAACACTGAAGCTTTCTTT,CSSYLNTEAFF
NA,TRBJ2-2,TRBV19,NA,TGTGCCAGTAGTATAGACAGGGACACCGGGGAGCTGTTTTTT,CASSIDRDTGELFF
NA,TRBJ1-5,TRBV6-1,NA,TGTGCCAGCAGTGATCTGGGGGGGCCTCAGCCCCAGCATTTT,CASSDLGGPQPQHF
NA,TRBJ2-2,TRBV28,TRBD2,TGTGCCAGCAGTTCGCCCGGGACTATGAACACCGGGGAGCTGTTTTTT,CASSSPGTMNTGELFF
once,TRBJ1-5,TRBV27,TRBD1,TGTGCCAGCAGTCTCACCGGACAGGGGAGCAGGCAGCCCCAGCATTTT,CASSLTGQGSRQPQHF
NA,TRBJ1-4,TRBV5-3,NA,TGTGCCAGAAGGTACAGGTCGGAGGGGGAAAAACTGTTTTTT,CARRYRSEGEKLFF